This T cell receptor beta chain was profiled in a study of blood T cell repertoires in COVID-19. Across the study: The United States, Italy and Spain were the sources of the acute and convalescent COVID-19 samples. The cDNA or gDNA used as material had been derived from T cells, B-cell-depleted T cells, or PBMCs.

Under the authors' procedure: Reference gene primer amplification gave nucleated cell count estimates. Sequenced by immunoSEQ multiplex PCR; TCRdb stores in-frame clones only, minus some. V, J and clone size are taken as reported in that table, and D and trimming were inferred from the DNA itself. Of some 190,000 clones listed, just over 85% are singletons. CDR1 and CDR2 from the germline V gene are MDHEN and SYDVKM. V gave up 7 bases and J gave up 2 bases, with 5 bases separating them. The CDR3 runs to 11 residues. The TCR originated in a man between 18 and 29 years old with active or convalescent COVID-19. The chain has TRBV28 and TRBJ2-5; maybe TRBD2 (5 bases). Sequences were obtained from peripheral blood. In nucleotides, the CDR3 is TGTGCCAGCACGGGACAAGAGACCCAGTACTTC. This sequence encodes CASTGQETQYF.